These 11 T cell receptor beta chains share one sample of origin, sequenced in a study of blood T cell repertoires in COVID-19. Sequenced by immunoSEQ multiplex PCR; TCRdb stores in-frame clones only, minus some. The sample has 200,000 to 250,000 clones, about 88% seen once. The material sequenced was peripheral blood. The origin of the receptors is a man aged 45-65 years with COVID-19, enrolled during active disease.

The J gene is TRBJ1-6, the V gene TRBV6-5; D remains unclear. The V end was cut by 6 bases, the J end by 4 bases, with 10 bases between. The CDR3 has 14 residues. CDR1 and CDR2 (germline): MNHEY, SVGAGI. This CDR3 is CASRPDWYNSPLHF. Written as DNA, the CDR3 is TGTGCCAGCAGACCCGACTGGTATAATTCACCCCTCCACTTT.

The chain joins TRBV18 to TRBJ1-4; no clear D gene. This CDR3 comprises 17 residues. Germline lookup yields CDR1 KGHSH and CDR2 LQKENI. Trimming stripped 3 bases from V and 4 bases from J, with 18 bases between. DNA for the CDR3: TGTGCCAGCTCACCCTCACCCTTCCAGGACTTTAATGAAAAACTGTTTTTT. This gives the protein CASSPSPFQDFNEKLFF.

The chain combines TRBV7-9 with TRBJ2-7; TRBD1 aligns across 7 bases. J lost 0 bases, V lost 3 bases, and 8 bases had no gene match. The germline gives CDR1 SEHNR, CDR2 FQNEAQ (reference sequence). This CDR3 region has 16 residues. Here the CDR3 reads CASSFYPGQISYEQYF. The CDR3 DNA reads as TGTGCCAGCAGCTTTTACCCGGGACAGATCTCCTACGAGCAGTACTTC.

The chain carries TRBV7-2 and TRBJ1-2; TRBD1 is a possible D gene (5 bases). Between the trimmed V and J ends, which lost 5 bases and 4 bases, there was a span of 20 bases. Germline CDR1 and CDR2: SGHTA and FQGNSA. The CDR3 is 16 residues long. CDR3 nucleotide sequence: TGTGCCAGCAGCCCTAGGCCCCTGACAGCTATCTATGGCTACACCTTC. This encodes CASSPRPLTAIYGYTF.

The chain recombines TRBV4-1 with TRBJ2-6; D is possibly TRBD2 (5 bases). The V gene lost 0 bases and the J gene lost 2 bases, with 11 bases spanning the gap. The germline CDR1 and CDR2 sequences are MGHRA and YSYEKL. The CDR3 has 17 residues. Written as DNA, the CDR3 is TGCGCCAGCAGCCAAGATCTTGACGGGGCTGGGGCCAACGTCCTGACTTTC. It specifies CASSQDLDGAGANVLTF.

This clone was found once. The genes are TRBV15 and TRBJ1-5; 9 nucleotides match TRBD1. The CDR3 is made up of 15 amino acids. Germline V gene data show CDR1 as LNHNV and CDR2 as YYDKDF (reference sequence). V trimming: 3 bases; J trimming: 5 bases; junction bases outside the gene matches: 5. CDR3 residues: CATSSSGTGYQPQHF. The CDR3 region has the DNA TGTGCCACCAGCAGCTCCGGGACAGGGTATCAGCCCCAGCATTTT.

CDR3 in DNA: TGTGCCTGGACAGGGTTTAGCACAGATACGCAGTATTTT. Amino acid sequence: CAWTGFSTDTQYF. The chain employs TRBV30 and TRBJ2-3, with D perhaps matching TRBD1 (5 bases). Trimming removed 4 bases at V and 0 bases at J, with 8 bases between. This CDR3 region has 13 residues. Germline values: CDR1 GTSNPN, CDR2 SVGIG (reference sequence).

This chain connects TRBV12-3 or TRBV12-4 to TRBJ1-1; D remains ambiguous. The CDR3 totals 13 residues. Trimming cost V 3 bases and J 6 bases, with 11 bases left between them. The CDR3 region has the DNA TGTGCCAGCAGTTTGAGGGCCCTGGCTGAAGCTTTCTTT. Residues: CASSLRALAEAFF.

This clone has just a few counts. This CDR3 reads CASSDRGAYEQYF. As DNA, the CDR3 is TGTGCCAGCTCAGACAGGGGGGCCTACGAGCAGTACTTC. This chain connects TRBV7-3 to TRBJ2-7, with TRBD1 matching over 9 bases. CDR3 length: 13 amino acids. Trimming removed 8 bases from V and 2 bases from J; junction bases left unmatched: 4. Per germline, CDR1 SGHTA and CDR2 FQGTGA.

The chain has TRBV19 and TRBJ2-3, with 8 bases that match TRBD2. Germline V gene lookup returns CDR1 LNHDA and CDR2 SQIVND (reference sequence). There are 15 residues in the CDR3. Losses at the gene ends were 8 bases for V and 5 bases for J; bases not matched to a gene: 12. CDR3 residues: CASGTGGAIIDTQYF. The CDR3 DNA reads TGTGCCAGTGGGACGGGGGGGGCCATTATAGATACGCAGTATTTT.

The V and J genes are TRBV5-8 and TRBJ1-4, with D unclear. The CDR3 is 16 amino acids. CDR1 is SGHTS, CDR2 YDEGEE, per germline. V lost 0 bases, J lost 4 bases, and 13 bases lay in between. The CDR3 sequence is CASSLASSSDNEKLFF. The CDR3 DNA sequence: TGTGCCAGCAGCTTGGCCTCGTCTAGTGATAATGAAAAACTGTTTTTT. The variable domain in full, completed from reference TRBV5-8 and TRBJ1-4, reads EAGVTQSPTHLIKTRGQQATLRCSPISGHTSVYWYQQALGLGLQFLLWYDEGEERNRGNFPPRFSGRQFPNYSSELNVNALELEDSALYLCASSLASSSDNEKLFFGSGTQLSVL.